Described below is a single T cell receptor beta chain sequence and its context. The sample originates from a study of radiotherapy plus CTLA-4 blockade in lung cancer. The method was immunoSEQ multiplex PCR; TCRdb's version includes in-frame clones alone and lacks a portion of them. The table lists around 70,000 clones, roughly 84% of them singletons, with around two fifths in the top ten. CDR1 MGHRA and CDR2 YSYEKL come from the germline V gene. This CDR3 region has 15 residues. The V gene end was trimmed by 2 bases and the J gene end by 4 bases; junction bases not matched to a gene: 5. The source material was peripheral blood, sampled from a patient treated with radiotherapy plus ipilimumab. The rearrangement joins TRBV4-1 to TRBJ2-3, with TRBD1 identical over 8 bases. The clonotype was recovered from a human donor with non-small cell lung cancer that progressed on radiotherapy plus ipilimumab. The DNA of the CDR3 is TGCGCCAGCAGCCAACCCGGACAGGGATCAGATACGCAGTATTTT. Translating it yields CASSQPGQGSDTQYF.